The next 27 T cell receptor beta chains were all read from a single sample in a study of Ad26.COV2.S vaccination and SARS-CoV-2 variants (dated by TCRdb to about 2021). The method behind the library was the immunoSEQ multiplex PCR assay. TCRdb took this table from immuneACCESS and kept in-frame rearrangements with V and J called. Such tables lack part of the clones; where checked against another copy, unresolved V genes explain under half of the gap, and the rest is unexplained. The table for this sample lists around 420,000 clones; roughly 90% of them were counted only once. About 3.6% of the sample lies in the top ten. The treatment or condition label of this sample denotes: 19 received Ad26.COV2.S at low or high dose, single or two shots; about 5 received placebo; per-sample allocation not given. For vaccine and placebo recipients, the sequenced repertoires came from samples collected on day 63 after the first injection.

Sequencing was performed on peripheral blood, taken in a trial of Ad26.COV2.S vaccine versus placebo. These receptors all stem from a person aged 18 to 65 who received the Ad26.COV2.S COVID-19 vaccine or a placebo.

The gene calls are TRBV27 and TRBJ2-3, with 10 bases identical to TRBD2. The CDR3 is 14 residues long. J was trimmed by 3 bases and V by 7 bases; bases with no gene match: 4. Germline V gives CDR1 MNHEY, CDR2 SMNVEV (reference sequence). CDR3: CASMLAGVTDTQYF. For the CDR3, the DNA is TGTGCCAGCATGCTAGCGGGGGTAACAGATACGCAGTATTTT.

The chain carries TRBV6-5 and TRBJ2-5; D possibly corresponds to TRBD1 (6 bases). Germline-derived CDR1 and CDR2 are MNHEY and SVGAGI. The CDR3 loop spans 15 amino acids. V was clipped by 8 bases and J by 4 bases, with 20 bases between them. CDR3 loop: CASSGLTQGIETQYF. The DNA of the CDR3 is TGTGCCAGCTCCGGCCTCACGCAGGGGATAGAGACCCAGTACTTC.

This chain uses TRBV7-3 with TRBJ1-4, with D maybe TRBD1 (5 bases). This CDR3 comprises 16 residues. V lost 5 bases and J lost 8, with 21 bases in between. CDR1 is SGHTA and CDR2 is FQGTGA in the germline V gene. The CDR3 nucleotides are TGTGCCAGCAGCCGAAATCGGGACCGGGAGGGAGAAAAACTGTTTTTT. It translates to CASSRNRDREGEKLFF.

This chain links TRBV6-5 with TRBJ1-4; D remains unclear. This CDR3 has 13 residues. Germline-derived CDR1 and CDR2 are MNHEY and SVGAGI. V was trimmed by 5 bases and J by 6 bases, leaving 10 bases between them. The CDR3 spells CASSPGLYEKLFF. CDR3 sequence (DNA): TGTGCCAGCAGTCCAGGCCTGTATGAAAAACTGTTTTTT.

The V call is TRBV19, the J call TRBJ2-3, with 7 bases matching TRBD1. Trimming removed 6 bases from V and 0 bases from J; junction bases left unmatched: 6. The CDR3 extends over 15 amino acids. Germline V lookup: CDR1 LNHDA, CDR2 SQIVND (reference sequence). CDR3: CASSNRGTSTDTQYF. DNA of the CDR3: TGTGCCAGTAGCAACAGGGGAACTAGCACAGATACGCAGTATTTT.

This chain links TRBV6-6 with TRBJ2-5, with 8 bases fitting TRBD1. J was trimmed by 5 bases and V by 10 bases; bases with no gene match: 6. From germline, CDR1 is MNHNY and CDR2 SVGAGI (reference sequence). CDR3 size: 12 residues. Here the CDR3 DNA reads TGTGCCACAGGACAGGGCGGCGAGACCCAGTACTTC. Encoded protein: CATGQGGETQYF.

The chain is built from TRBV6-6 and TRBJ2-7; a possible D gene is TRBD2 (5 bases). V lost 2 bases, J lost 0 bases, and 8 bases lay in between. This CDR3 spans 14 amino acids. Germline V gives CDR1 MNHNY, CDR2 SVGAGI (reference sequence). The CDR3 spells CASSYVASSYEQYF. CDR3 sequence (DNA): TGTGCCAGCAGTTACGTAGCGAGCTCCTACGAGCAGTACTTC.

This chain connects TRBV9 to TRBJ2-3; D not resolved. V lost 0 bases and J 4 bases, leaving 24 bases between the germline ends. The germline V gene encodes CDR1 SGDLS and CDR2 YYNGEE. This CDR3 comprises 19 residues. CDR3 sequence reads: CASSVGSPSRPEVADTQYF. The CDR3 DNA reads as TGTGCCAGCAGCGTAGGATCACCTTCTAGACCCGAAGTCGCAGATACGCAGTATTTT.

The chain's CDR3 is CASSHSLQGAPGYTF. CDR3 coding DNA: TGCGCCAGCAGCCATTCGTTACAGGGGGCGCCTGGCTACACCTTC. J is TRBJ1-2 and V is TRBV4-1; 9 nucleotides match TRBD1. The trim removed 3 bases at V and 7 bases at J, leaving 9 bases unmatched. Germline assignment: CDR1 MGHRA and CDR2 YSYEKL. This CDR3 contains 15 residues.

The CDR3: CASSFGGNQETQYF. The CDR3 bases are TGCGCCAGCAGCTTCGGCGGGAACCAAGAGACCCAGTACTTC. The chain uses TRBV5-1 and TRBJ2-5; TRBD2 is a possible D gene (6 bases). The CDR3 totals 14 residues. Trimming cost V 2 bases and J 0 bases, with 8 bases left between them. The germline V gene encodes CDR1 SGHRS and CDR2 YFSETQ.

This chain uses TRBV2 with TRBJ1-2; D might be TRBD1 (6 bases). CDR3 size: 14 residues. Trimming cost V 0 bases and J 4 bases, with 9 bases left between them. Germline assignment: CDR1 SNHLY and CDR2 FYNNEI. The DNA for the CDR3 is TGTGCCAGCAGTGAAGCGCGGGACATCTATGGCTACACCTTC. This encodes CASSEARDIYGYTF.

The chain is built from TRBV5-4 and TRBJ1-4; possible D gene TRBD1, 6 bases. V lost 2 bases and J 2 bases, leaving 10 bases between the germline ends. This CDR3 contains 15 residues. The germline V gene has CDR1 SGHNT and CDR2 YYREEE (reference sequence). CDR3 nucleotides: TGTGCCAGCAGCTTAGACCAGGGGACTAATGAAAAACTGTTTTTT. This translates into CASSLDQGTNEKLFF. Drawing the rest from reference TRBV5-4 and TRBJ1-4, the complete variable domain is ETGVTQSPTHLIKTRGQQVTLRCSSQSGHNTVSWYQQALGQGPQFIFQYYREEENGRGNFPPRFSGLQFPNYSSELNVNALELDDSALYLCASSLDQGTNEKLFFGSGTQLSVL.

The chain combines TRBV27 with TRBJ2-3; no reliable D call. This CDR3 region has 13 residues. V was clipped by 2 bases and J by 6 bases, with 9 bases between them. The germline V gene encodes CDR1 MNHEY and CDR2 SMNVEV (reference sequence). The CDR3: CASSLGTPDTQYF. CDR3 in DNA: TGTGCCAGCAGTTTAGGCACTCCCGATACGCAGTATTTT.

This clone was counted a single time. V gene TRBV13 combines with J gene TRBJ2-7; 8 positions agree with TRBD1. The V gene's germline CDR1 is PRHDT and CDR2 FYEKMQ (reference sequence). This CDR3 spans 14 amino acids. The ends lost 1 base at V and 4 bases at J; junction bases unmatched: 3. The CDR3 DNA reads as TGTGCCAGCAGCTTAGCGCGACAGGGGTACGAGCAGTACTTC. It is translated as CASSLARQGYEQYF.

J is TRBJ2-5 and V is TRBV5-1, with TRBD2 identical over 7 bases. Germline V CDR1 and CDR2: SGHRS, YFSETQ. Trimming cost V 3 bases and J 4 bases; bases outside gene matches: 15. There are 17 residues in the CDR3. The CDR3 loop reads CASSSPGLSFTGETQYF. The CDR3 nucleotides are TGCGCCAGCAGCTCACCGGGACTAAGCTTCACTGGAGAGACCCAGTACTTC.

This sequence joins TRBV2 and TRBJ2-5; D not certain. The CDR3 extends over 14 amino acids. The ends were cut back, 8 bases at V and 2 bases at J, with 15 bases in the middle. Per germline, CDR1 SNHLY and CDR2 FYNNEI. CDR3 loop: CASPARGKQETQYF. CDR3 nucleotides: TGTGCCAGCCCAGCGCGAGGAAAGCAAGAGACCCAGTACTTC.

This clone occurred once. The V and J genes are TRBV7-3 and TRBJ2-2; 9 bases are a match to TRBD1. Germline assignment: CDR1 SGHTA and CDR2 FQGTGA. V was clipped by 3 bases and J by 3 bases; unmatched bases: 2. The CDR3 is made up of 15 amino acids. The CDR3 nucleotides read TGTGCCAGCAGCTTTGGACAGGGGTACACCGGGGAGCTGTTTTTT. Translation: CASSFGQGYTGELFF.

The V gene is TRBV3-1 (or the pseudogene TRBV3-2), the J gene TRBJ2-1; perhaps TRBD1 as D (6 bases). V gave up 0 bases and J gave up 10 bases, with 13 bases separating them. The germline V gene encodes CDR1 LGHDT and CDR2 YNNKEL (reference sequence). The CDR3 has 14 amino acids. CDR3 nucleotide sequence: TGTGCCAGCAGCCAAGAGGCCGGGACACGGGAGCAGTTCTTC. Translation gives CASSQEAGTREQFF.

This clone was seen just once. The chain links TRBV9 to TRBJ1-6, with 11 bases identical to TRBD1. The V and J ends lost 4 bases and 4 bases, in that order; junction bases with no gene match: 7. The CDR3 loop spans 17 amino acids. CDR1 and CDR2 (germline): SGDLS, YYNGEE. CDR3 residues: CASSSRTGGVYNSPLHF. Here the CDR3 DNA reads TGTGCCAGCAGCTCCCGGACAGGGGGCGTTTATAATTCACCCCTCCACTTT.

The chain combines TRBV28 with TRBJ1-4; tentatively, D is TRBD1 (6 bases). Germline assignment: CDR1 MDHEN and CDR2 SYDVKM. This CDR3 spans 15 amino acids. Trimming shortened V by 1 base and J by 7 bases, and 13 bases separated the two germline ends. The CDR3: CASSLFGGHGEKLFF. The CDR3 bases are TGTGCCAGCAGTTTATTTGGGGGCCACGGTGAAAAACTGTTTTTT.

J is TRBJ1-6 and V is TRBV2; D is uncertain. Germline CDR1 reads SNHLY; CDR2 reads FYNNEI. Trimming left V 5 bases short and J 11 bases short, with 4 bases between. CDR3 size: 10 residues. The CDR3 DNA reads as TGTGCCAGCAGTCCCACACCCCTCCACTTT. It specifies CASSPTPLHF.

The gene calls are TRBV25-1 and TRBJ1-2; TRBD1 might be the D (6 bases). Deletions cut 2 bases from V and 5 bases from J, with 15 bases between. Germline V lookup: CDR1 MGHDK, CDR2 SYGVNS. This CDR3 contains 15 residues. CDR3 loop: CASSEEGGLAYGYTF. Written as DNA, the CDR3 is TGTGCCAGCAGTGAAGAAGGGGGGCTTGCATATGGCTACACCTTC.

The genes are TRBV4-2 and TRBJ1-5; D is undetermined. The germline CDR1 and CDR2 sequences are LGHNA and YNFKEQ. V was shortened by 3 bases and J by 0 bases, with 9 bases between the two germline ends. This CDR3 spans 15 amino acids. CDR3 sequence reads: CASSHQEGSNQPQHF. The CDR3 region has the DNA TGTGCCAGCAGCCATCAGGAGGGTAGCAATCAGCCCCAGCATTTT.

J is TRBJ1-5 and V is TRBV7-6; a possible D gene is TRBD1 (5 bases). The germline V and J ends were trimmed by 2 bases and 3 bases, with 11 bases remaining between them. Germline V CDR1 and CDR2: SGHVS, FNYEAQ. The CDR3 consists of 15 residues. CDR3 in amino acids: CASSLRTGFNQPQHF. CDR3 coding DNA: TGTGCCAGCAGCTTAAGAACAGGATTCAATCAGCCCCAGCATTTT.

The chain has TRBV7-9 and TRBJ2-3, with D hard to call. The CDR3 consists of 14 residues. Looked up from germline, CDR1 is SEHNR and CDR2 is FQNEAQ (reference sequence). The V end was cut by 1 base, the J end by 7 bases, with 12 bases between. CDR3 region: CASSLVDEWNTQYF. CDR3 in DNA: TGTGCCAGCAGCTTAGTGGACGAATGGAATACGCAGTATTTT.

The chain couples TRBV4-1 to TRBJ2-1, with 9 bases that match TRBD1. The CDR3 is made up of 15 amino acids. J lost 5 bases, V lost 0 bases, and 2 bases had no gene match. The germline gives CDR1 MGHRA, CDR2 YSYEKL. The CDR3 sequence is CASSQEGTGHNEQFF. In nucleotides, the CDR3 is TGCGCCAGCAGCCAAGAGGGGACAGGGCACAATGAGCAGTTCTTC.

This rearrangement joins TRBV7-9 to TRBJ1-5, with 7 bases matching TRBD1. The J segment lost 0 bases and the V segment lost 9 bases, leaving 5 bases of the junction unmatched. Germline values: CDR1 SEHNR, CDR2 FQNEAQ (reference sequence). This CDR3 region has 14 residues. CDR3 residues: CARKTGVSNQPQHF. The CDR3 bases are TGTGCCAGAAAAACAGGGGTTAGCAATCAGCCCCAGCATTTT.